A selection of T cell receptor beta chains follows, all from one sample in a study of T cells in Graves' hyperthyroidism and ophthalmopathy. TCRdb itself ran the multiplex PCR reads through MiXCR, one entry per CDR3 protein. The top ten clones hold over 45% of a sample with under 350,000 distinct CDR3 sequences, under 25% of them seen once. Sequenced sample: blood. All receptors derive from a woman aged 45-60 years with Graves' hyperthyroidism. CDR3s include the opening cysteine and the closing phenylalanine or tryptophan. The D gene is left open where the match is weak. Expanded clones are given a class, and other clones once, few, many or no size at all.

V: TRBV18; J: TRBJ2-3; size: many; D: NA; DNA: TGTGCCAGCTCACCGGCGCTCTCAGGGATAGTGCAGTATTTT; CDR3: CASSPALSGIVQYF
V: TRBV6-2/TRBV6-3; J: TRBJ2-4; size: many; D: TRBD1; DNA: TGTGCCAGCAGTTCCCCCGGGACAGGGAGGGCCATTCAGTACTTC; CDR3: CASSSPGTGRAIQYF
V: TRBV29-1; J: TRBJ2-1; size: many; D: TRBD2; DNA: TGCAGCGTTCTCCCCGGGGGGGCGGGTGAGCAGTTCTTC; CDR3: CSVLPGGAGEQFF
V: TRBV7-9; J: TRBJ1-2; size: many; D: TRBD1; DNA: TGTGCCAGCAGCTTAGCGGGGACAGGGACACCCTGGGGCTACACCTTC; CDR3: CASSLAGTGTPWGYTF
V: TRBV6-1; J: TRBJ1-1; size: many; D: TRBD1; DNA: TGTGCCAGCAGTCGACAGGGAGGGAGTACTGAAGCTTTCTTT; CDR3: CASSRQGGSTEAFF
V: TRBV20-1; J: TRBJ1-5; size: NA; D: NA; DNA: TGCAATGCTAGGCAAGGGAATCAGCCCCAGCATTTT; CDR3: CNARQGNQPQHF
V: TRBV24-1; J: TRBJ1-2; size: many; D: TRBD1; DNA: TGTGCCACCAGTGATTCTACCGGGACAGGGCTGGGCGGCTACACCTTC; CDR3: CATSDSTGTGLGGYTF
V: TRBV5-6; J: TRBJ1-1; size: many; D: NA; DNA: TGTGCCAGCAGCTTGGCTCCCCAGGGTCACACTGAAGCTTTCTTT; CDR3: CASSLAPQGHTEAFF
V: TRBV5-1; J: TRBJ1-1; size: many; D: NA; DNA: TGCGCCAGCAGCTTATATCCGGGGTATGTTGAAGCTTTCTTT; CDR3: CASSLYPGYVEAFF
V: TRBV5-1; J: TRBJ2-3; size: many; D: NA; DNA: TGCGCCAGCAGCTTGGCGGGCGACCTTAGCACAGATACGCAGTATTTT; CDR3: CASSLAGDLSTDTQYF
V: TRBV28; J: TRBJ1-4; size: NA; D: NA; DNA: TGTGCCAGCAACACCCCTGGTGAGAAACTGTTTTTT; CDR3: CASNTPGEKLFF
V: TRBV2; J: TRBJ1-2; size: many; D: NA; DNA: TGTGCCAGCAGTGACGGAGCTAACTATGGCTACACCTTC; CDR3: CASSDGANYGYTF
V: TRBV24-1; J: TRBJ2-3; size: NA; D: TRBD1; DNA: TGTGCCACCAGTGACCGGGGGGACAGGGAAGGGACAGATACGCAGTATTTT; CDR3: CATSDRGDREGTDTQYF
V: TRBV20-1; J: TRBJ1-1; size: many; D: NA; DNA: TGCAGTGCTAGAGCCGGACAGTTTCAAGCTTTCTTT; CDR3: CSARAGQFQAFF
V: TRBV5-1; J: TRBJ2-1; size: many; D: NA; DNA: TGCGCCAGCAGCATTGGGCAGGGGTCCTACAATGAGCAGTTCTTC; CDR3: CASSIGQGSYNEQFF
V: TRBV2; J: TRBJ2-1; size: many; D: NA; DNA: TGTGCCAGCAGACAGGTGGGAATCGATGAGCAGTTCTTC; CDR3: CASRQVGIDEQFF
V: TRBV3-1; J: TRBJ1-5; size: many; D: TRBD1; DNA: TGTGCCAGCAGCCATTCTCAGGACAGGGGCAATCAGCCCCAGCATTTT; CDR3: CASSHSQDRGNQPQHF
V: TRBV20-1; J: TRBJ2-7; size: many; D: TRBD2; DNA: TGCAGTGCTAGCGGGAGGGCCGTCGAGCAGTACTTC; CDR3: CSASGRAVEQYF
V: TRBV6-5; J: TRBJ2-7; size: NA; D: NA; DNA: TGTGCCAGCAGTTACTCAAGTGGGAACGAGCAGTACTTC; CDR3: CASSYSSGNEQYF
V: TRBV19; J: TRBJ2-1; size: NA; D: NA; DNA: TGTGCCAGTAGTAAGAATCTCCGGGACACCGTATACAATGAGCAGTTCTTC; CDR3: CASSKNLRDTVYNEQFF
V: TRBV7-9; J: TRBJ2-7; size: once; D: TRBD1; DNA: TGTGCCAGCAGCTTGGGACAGTTGACCCAGCAGTACTTC; CDR3: CASSLGQLTQQYF
V: TRBV28; J: TRBJ2-4; size: NA; D: NA; DNA: TGTGCCAGCAGTCCATCAGGGCCTGCCAAAAACATTCAGTACTTC; CDR3: CASSPSGPAKNIQYF
V: TRBV2; J: TRBJ1-1; size: many; D: NA; DNA: TGTGCCAGCAGTGAACGGCCGAGCACTGAAGCTTTCTTT; CDR3: CASSERPSTEAFF
V: TRBV5-1; J: TRBJ2-7; size: NA; D: TRBD1; DNA: TGCGCCAGCAGCTTCCTACCGGACAGGAACTACGAGCAGTACTTC; CDR3: CASSFLPDRNYEQYF
V: TRBV2; J: TRBJ2-5; size: many; D: NA; DNA: TGTGCCAGCAGTGAACAGAGTGGATGGACCCAGTACTTC; CDR3: CASSEQSGWTQYF
V: TRBV7-6; J: TRBJ2-6; size: NA; D: NA; DNA: TGTGCCAGCAGCCCCGGGGTCTTCTTCTCTGGGGCCAACGTCCTGACTTTC; CDR3: CASSPGVFFSGANVLTF
V: TRBV5-1; J: TRBJ2-7; size: many; D: NA; DNA: TGCGCCAGCAGCGGGGACGCTTTTACCTACGAGCAGTACTTC; CDR3: CASSGDAFTYEQYF
V: TRBV7-8; J: TRBJ2-7; size: many; D: NA; DNA: TGTGCCAGCAGCCCAAGAGGGCAGGGTAGGGTAACCTACGAGCAGTACTTC; CDR3: CASSPRGQGRVTYEQYF
V: TRBV7-9; J: TRBJ2-3; size: once; D: NA; DNA: TGTGCCAGCCAGACCTCGGATACGCAGTATTTT; CDR3: CASQTSDTQYF
V: TRBV20-1; J: TRBJ2-1; size: many; D: TRBD2; DNA: TGCAGTGCTAGAGATCTCAGGCGGGAGGGCGCCTACAATGAGCAGTTCTTC; CDR3: CSARDLRREGAYNEQFF
V: TRBV6-2/TRBV6-3; J: TRBJ2-1; size: many; D: TRBD1; DNA: TGTGCCAGCAGTAGTCCGGGACAGATTAACAATGAGCAGTTCTTC; CDR3: CASSSPGQINNEQFF
V: TRBV27; J: TRBJ1-2; size: NA; D: NA; DNA: TGTGCCAGCAGTTTAATAGGAAACTATGGCTACACCTTC; CDR3: CASSLIGNYGYTF
V: TRBV4-1; J: TRBJ1-2; size: NA; D: NA; DNA: TGCGCCAGCAGCCCAGCCACTCCTCCCTTGGGTGTAGGCTACACCTTC; CDR3: CASSPATPPLGVGYTF
V: TRBV30; J: TRBJ2-1; size: many; D: TRBD1; DNA: TGTGCCTTTGCGGGACAGGGGGTCGCAATTGAGCAGTTCTTC; CDR3: CAFAGQGVAIEQFF
V: TRBV20-1; J: TRBJ2-7; size: NA; D: TRBD2; DNA: TGCAGTGCTAGCTGGTCCGGGGGGGGATCCTACGAGCAGTACTTC; CDR3: CSASWSGGGSYEQYF
V: TRBV10-3; J: TRBJ2-1; size: NA; D: NA; DNA: TGTGCCATCACCCCGGACCTGAGCTCCTACAATGAGCAGTTCTTC; CDR3: CAITPDLSSYNEQFF
V: TRBV7-3; J: TRBJ2-7; size: many; D: NA; DNA: TGTGCCAGCAGCTTAGGAGGGGACTCCGAGCAGTACTTC; CDR3: CASSLGGDSEQYF
V: TRBV25-1; J: TRBJ1-2; size: few; D: NA; DNA: TGTGCCAGCAGTGACCCACCCAAGGGGTACTATGGCTACACCTTC; CDR3: CASSDPPKGYYGYTF
V: TRBV11-2; J: TRBJ2-3; size: many; D: TRBD2; DNA: TGTGCCAGCAGCTTAGGTGGACTAGCGGGAGCAGATACGCAGTATTTT; CDR3: CASSLGGLAGADTQYF
V: TRBV28; J: TRBJ1-2; size: NA; D: NA; DNA: TGTGCCAGCATTACGCCGGGGCTCGACTTACTTAATGGCTACACCTTC; CDR3: CASITPGLDLLNGYTF
V: TRBV7-9; J: TRBJ2-5; size: many; D: TRBD2; DNA: TGTGCCAGCAGCCCCTCTAGCGGGAGGGAACAAGAGACCCAGTACTTC; CDR3: CASSPSSGREQETQYF
V: TRBV28; J: TRBJ1-6; size: few; D: NA; DNA: TGTGCCAGCAGTCCAAGACAGGTCCATAATTCACCCCTCCACTTT; CDR3: CASSPRQVHNSPLHF
V: TRBV18; J: TRBJ2-2; size: NA; D: NA; DNA: TGTGCCAGCTCACCACCGAAGGTGAACACCGGGGAGCTGTTTTTT; CDR3: CASSPPKVNTGELFF
V: TRBV30; J: TRBJ1-2; size: many; D: NA; DNA: TGTGCCTGGAGTGCCTCAGCCTATGGCTACACCTTC; CDR3: CAWSASAYGYTF
V: TRBV30; J: TRBJ2-4; size: many; D: TRBD1; DNA: TGTGCCTGGAGCGGGGACAGGTTAGCCAAAAACATTCAGTACTTC; CDR3: CAWSGDRLAKNIQYF
V: TRBV28; J: TRBJ2-2; size: NA; D: TRBD2; DNA: TGTGCCGGCAGTTTCACTAGCGGGGGATTTGAAACCGGGGAGCTGTTTTTT; CDR3: CAGSFTSGGFETGELFF
V: TRBV14; J: TRBJ2-7; size: many; D: NA; DNA: TGTGCCAGCAGCCGTTCGGGCGGGTACGAGCAGTACTTC; CDR3: CASSRSGGYEQYF
V: TRBV7-9; J: TRBJ1-2; size: NA; D: TRBD1; DNA: TGTGCCAGCAGCTTGGGACAGGGAGAGTTCTATGGCTACACCTTC; CDR3: CASSLGQGEFYGYTF
V: TRBV10-3; J: TRBJ2-7; size: many; D: NA; DNA: TGTGCCATCCGAGGGGCGACCCCATACGAGCAGTACTTC; CDR3: CAIRGATPYEQYF
V: TRBV6-1; J: TRBJ1-5; size: NA; D: NA; DNA: TGTGCCAGCAGTGAACAGCCGCCCCTTAGTAATCCTGGAGGGCCCCAGCATTTT; CDR3: CASSEQPPLSNPGGPQHF
V: TRBV9; J: TRBJ2-1; size: many; D: TRBD2; DNA: TGTGCCAGCACCCGGGGCCTAGCGGGGGCGACCTACAATGAGCAGTTCTTC; CDR3: CASTRGLAGATYNEQFF
V: TRBV20-1; J: TRBJ1-6; size: NA; D: NA; DNA: TGCAGTGCTATACCCGGGACCTATTCACCCCTCCACTTT; CDR3: CSAIPGTYSPLHF
V: TRBV24-1; J: TRBJ2-1; size: few; D: TRBD2; DNA: TGTGCCACCACCTCGACTAGCGGTTATGAGCAGTTCTTC; CDR3: CATTSTSGYEQFF